This note documents a single T cell receptor beta chain sequence. Its antigen is not identified. V shed 5 bases and J 5 bases; nucleotides not matched to a gene: 5. CDR1 and CDR2 from the germline V gene are SEHNR and FQNEAQ (reference sequence). This CDR3 has 15 residues. This specimen comes from a study of T cell responses to AZD1222 COVID-19 vaccine. The table came from immunoSEQ multiplex PCR; TCRdb's copy has only in-frame clones and leaves some out. The sample holds some 120,000 clones, approximately 88% seen once. Study findings and constraints: After the peak T cell response, and only then, were repertoires sampled. A mostly white British donor set with more females was recruited, and clonal diversity was possibly underestimated. Regions left unmutated in variants are reportedly the target of nearly half of spike-specific TCRs.

V gene TRBV7-9 combines with J gene TRBJ2-5; 13 nucleotides match TRBD2. The clonotype was recovered from an adult in good health. Sequenced material: peripheral blood, taken on day 0 of MenACWY control vaccination. CDR3 amino acids: CASSAGLAGSETQYF. Written as DNA, the CDR3 is TGTGCCAGCAGCGCGGGACTAGCGGGATCCGAGACCCAGTACTTC.